These 15 T cell receptor beta chains originate from one sample sequenced in a study of cytomegalovirus exposure and HLA in healthy donors. Assay used: immunoSEQ multiplex PCR; TCRdb lists only in-frame clones, some missing. The sample yields hundreds of thousands of clones, 86% seen once. The specimen was PBMCs. The receptor set was obtained from a woman aged 18-30 years in good health and CMV-seronegative.

This chain links TRBV6-5 with TRBJ2-7; 9 bases are a match to TRBD1. With V trimmed by 0 bases and J by 2 bases, 5 bases remained unmatched. This CDR3 has 16 residues. Germline V gives CDR1 MNHEY, CDR2 SVGAGI. The CDR3 loop reads CASSYSEQGAPYEQYF. In nucleotides, the CDR3 is TGTGCCAGCAGTTACTCCGAACAGGGGGCCCCCTACGAGCAGTACTTC.

This clone occurred a few times. The chain employs TRBV2 and TRBJ1-5; 7 positions match TRBD1. CDR3 length equals 16 residues. The junction had 4 bases not matched to a gene; V was cut back by 1 base and J by 1 base. Germline CDR1 SNHLY, CDR2 FYNNEI. The CDR3 reads CASSEDRGSSNQPQHF. The CDR3 bases are TGTGCCAGCAGTGAAGACAGGGGTAGCAGCAATCAGCCCCAGCATTTT. Combining the CDR3 with reference TRBV2 and TRBJ1-5 gives the whole variable domain EPEVTQTPSHQVTQMGQEVILRCVPISNHLYFYWYRQILGQKVEFLVSFYNNEISEKSEIFDDQFSVERPDGSNFTLKIRSTKLEDSAMYFCASSEDRGSSNQPQHFGDGTRLSIL.

The chain employs TRBV7-3 and TRBJ2-1; perhaps TRBD1 as D (6 bases). CDR1 and CDR2 (germline): SGHTA, FQGTGA. V lost 4 bases and J lost 6, with 10 bases in between. CDR3 size: 13 residues. The CDR3 DNA sequence: TGTGCCAGCAGCTCCTGGGACACCAATGAGCAGTTCTTC. Amino acid sequence: CASSSWDTNEQFF.

This clone was picked up many times. The gene calls are TRBV5-1 and TRBJ1-2, with unresolved D. The CDR3 is 14 residues long. The V end was cut by 4 bases, the J end by 5 bases, with 15 bases between. Germline assignment: CDR1 SGHRS and CDR2 YFSETQ. The CDR3: CASSHGRGGYGYTF. CDR3 DNA: TGCGCCAGCAGCCATGGTCGGGGAGGATATGGCTACACCTTC.

This clone came up a few times. The gene calls are TRBV27 and TRBJ1-2; D may be TRBD1 (6 bases). The germline V and J ends were trimmed by 6 bases and 1 base, with 9 bases remaining between them. The CDR3 length is 13 residues. Germline assignment: CDR1 MNHEY and CDR2 SMNVEV (reference sequence). In DNA form, the CDR3 reads TGTGCCAGCAGCAGAGGGGGTAACTATGGCTACACCTTC. It yields the protein CASSRGGNYGYTF.

The chain is built from TRBV9 and TRBJ1-3; 8 bases are shared with TRBD1. This CDR3 region has 15 residues. Germline CDR1 and CDR2: SGDLS and YYNGEE. V lost 0 bases, J lost 3 bases, and 2 bases stayed unmatched. The CDR3 region is CASSVAGQGGNTIYF. CDR3 coding DNA: TGTGCCAGCAGCGTAGCAGGACAGGGTGGAAACACCATATATTTT.

The gene calls are TRBV27 and TRBJ2-3; 13 nucleotides align to TRBD2. With 10 bases clipped from V and 6 bases from J, the junction kept 4 bases outside the gene matches. The CDR3 spans 13 residues. From germline, CDR1 is MNHEY and CDR2 SMNVEV (reference sequence). CDR3 nucleotide sequence: TGTGCCATCGGACTAGCGGGAGCCGATACGCAGTATTTT. Translated: CAIGLAGADTQYF.

This sequence joins TRBV4-1 and TRBJ2-1, with D possibly matching TRBD1 (6 bases). The ends were cut back, 3 bases at V and 10 bases at J, with 10 bases in the middle. CDR1 MGHRA and CDR2 YSYEKL come from the germline V gene. The CDR3 length is 12 residues. As DNA, the CDR3 is TGCGCCAGCAGCCACGGGACAAACGAGCAGTTCTTC. It codes for CASSHGTNEQFF.

This sequence joins TRBV4-1 and TRBJ1-1; 7 positions match TRBD1. The CDR3 length is 14 residues. Germline CDR1 reads MGHRA; CDR2 reads YSYEKL. With 5 bases clipped from V and 7 bases from J, the junction kept 10 bases outside the gene matches. This chain's CDR3 is CASSERQGEDEAFF. CDR3 DNA: TGCGCCAGCAGCGAACGACAGGGTGAGGATGAAGCTTTCTTT.

The chain combines TRBV10-2 with TRBJ1-5, with D tentatively TRBD1 (5 bases). The CDR3 spans 15 residues. CDR1 WSHSY and CDR2 SAAADI come from the germline V gene. Trimming cost V 6 bases and J 0 bases, with 12 bases left between them. The DNA for the CDR3 is TGCGCCAGCAGAGACAGCCGTTATAGCAATCAGCCCCAGCATTTT. It yields the protein CASRDSRYSNQPQHF.

CDR3 region: CASSDGGQGLRYNEQFF. Written as DNA, the CDR3 is TGCGCCAGCAGTGATGGGGGACAGGGGTTAAGGTACAATGAGCAGTTCTTC. J is TRBJ2-1 and V is TRBV10-1, with TRBD1 identical over 10 bases. V gave up 3 bases and J gave up 4 bases; unmatched junction bases: 9. The CDR3 loop spans 17 amino acids. Germline CDR1 is WNHNN and CDR2 is SYGVQD (reference sequence).

This clone came up once. The CDR3 spells CASSLEGQRVQYF. The CDR3 DNA reads as TGTGCCAGCAGCTTGGAGGGACAGCGAGTGCAGTACTTC. The rearrangement joins TRBV7-9 to TRBJ2-7; the D gene is possibly TRBD1 (7 bases). Trimming cost V 3 bases and J 9 bases, with 15 bases left between them. This CDR3 is 13 amino acids long. Germline V CDR1 and CDR2: SEHNR, FQNEAQ (reference sequence). The whole variable domain, remainder taken from reference TRBV7-9 and TRBJ2-7, is DTGVSQNPRHKITKRGQNVTFRCDPISEHNRLYWYRQTLGQGPEFLTYFQNEAQLEKSRLLSDRFSAERPKGSFSTLEIQRTEQGDSAMYLCASSLEGQRVQYFGPGTRLTVT.

The chain links TRBV28 to TRBJ1-6; D possibly corresponds to TRBD1 (5 bases). Trimming removed 3 bases from V and 15 bases from J, with 12 bases in between. Germline V gene data show CDR1 as MDHEN and CDR2 as SYDVKM. CDR3 length: 12 amino acids. The CDR3: CASSFGREDLHF. CDR3 nucleotide sequence: TGTGCCAGCAGTTTTGGCAGGGAAGACCTCCACTTT.

The chain joins TRBV7-8 to TRBJ1-3; D gene ambiguous. Germline V lookup: CDR1 SGHVS, CDR2 FQNEAQ. The V and J ends lost 3 bases and 1 base respectively, with 7 bases between them. The CDR3 covers 14 residues. CDR3 protein: CASSFMESGNTIYF. The CDR3 DNA is TGTGCCAGCAGCTTCATGGAGTCTGGAAACACCATATATTTT.

The chain has TRBV15 and TRBJ1-6, with 8 bases that match TRBD1. The CDR3 is 14 residues long. Germline V gives CDR1 LNHNV, CDR2 YYDKDF (reference sequence). The ends lost 4 bases at V and 13 bases at J; junction bases unmatched: 9. CDR3 sequence: CATSKSRGLEPLHF. In DNA form, the CDR3 reads TGTGCCACCAGCAAATCCAGGGGGCTGGAGCCCCTCCACTTT.